Listed here are 3 T cell receptor beta chains from one sample, sequenced in a study of beta chain features in type 1 diabetes. Expressed TCRB transcripts were sequenced after all isolated RNA was converted to cDNA. The data were produced by immunoSEQ multiplex PCR, yet TCRdb's version contains in-frame clones alone and is incomplete. The repertoire holds under 200,000 clones, with about 8.5% as singletons. Source material: central memory CD4+ T cells from blood. The receptors here all came from a man between 18 and 29 years old in good health.

This clone was seen ten or more times. The rearrangement uses TRBV9 and TRBJ1-1; D is perhaps TRBD1 (5 bases). CDR1 and CDR2 from the germline V gene are SGDLS and YYNGEE. This CDR3 is built from 13 residues. V gave up 0 bases and J gave up 3 bases, with 6 bases separating them. The CDR3 nucleotides are TGTGCCAGCAGCGTAGTAGGGGACACTGAAGCTTTCTTT. Translating gives CASSVVGDTEAFF.

This clone has a handful of counts. The chain links TRBV4-3 to TRBJ1-2; no firm D call. Germline V gene data show CDR1 as LGHNA and CDR2 as YSLEER. The CDR3 length is 15 residues. V was clipped by 1 base and J by 0 bases, with 9 bases between them. CDR3 DNA: TGCGCCAGCAGCCAAGGTCTGCAGGCTAACTATGGCTACACCTTC. Translation gives CASSQGLQANYGYTF.

V and J are TRBV7-2 and TRBJ1-1, with 9 bases identical to TRBD1. CDR1 SGHTA and CDR2 FQGNSA come from the germline V gene. The CDR3 is 15 amino acids. Trimming took 3 bases from V and 3 from J; bases not matched to a gene: 5. CDR3 in DNA: TGTGCCAGCAGCTTTCAATGGACAGGGGACACTGAAGCTTTCTTT. This encodes CASSFQWTGDTEAFF.